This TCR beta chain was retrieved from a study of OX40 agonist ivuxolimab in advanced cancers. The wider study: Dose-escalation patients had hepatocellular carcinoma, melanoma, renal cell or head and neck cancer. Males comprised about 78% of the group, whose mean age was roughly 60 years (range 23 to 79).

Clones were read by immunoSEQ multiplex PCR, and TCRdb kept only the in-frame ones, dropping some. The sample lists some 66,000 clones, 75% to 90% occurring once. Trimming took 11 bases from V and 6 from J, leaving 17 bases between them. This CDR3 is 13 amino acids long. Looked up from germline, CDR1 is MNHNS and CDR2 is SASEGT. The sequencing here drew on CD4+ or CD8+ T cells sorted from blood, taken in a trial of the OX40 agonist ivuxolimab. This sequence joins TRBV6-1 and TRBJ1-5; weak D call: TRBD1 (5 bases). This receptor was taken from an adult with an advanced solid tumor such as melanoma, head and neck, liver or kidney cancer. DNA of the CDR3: TGTGCCGTGAAGGGCGGGGGGGGTCAGCCCCAGCATTTT. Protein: CAVKGGGGQPQHF.